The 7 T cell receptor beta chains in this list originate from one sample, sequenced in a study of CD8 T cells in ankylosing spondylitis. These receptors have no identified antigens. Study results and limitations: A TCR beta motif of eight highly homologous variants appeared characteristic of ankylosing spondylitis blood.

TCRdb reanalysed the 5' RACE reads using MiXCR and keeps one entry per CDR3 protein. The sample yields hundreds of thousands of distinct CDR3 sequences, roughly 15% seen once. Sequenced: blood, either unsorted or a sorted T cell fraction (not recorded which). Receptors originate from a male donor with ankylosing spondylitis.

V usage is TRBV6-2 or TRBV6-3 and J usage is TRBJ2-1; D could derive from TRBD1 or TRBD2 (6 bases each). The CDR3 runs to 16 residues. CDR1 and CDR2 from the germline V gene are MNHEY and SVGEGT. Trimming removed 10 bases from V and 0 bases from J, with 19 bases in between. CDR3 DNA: TGTGCCATCAGCCGAACGGGGGCCGGCTCCTACAATGAGCAGTTCTTC. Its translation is CAISRTGAGSYNEQFF.

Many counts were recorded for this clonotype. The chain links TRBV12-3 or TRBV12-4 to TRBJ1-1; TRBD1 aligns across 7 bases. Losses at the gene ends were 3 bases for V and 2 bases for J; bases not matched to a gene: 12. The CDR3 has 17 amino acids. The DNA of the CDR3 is TGTGCCAGCAGTTTCCCGAGAAGGGGGCCTACCAACACTGAAGCTTTCTTT. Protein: CASSFPRRGPTNTEAFF.

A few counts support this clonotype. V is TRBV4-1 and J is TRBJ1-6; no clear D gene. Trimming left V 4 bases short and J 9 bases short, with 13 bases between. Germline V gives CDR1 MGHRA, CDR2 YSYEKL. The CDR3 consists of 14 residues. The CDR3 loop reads CASSPWTLSSPLHF. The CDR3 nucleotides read TGCGCCAGCAGCCCATGGACCCTAAGTTCACCCCTCCACTTT.

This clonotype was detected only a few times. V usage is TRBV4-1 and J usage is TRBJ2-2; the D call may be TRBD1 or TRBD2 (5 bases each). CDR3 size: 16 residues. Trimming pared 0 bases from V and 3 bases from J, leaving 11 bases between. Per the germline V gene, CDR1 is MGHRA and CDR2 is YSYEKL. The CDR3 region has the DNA TGCGCCAGCAGCCAAGATCGACAGCGGCACACCGGGGAGCTGTTTTTT. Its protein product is CASSQDRQRHTGELFF.

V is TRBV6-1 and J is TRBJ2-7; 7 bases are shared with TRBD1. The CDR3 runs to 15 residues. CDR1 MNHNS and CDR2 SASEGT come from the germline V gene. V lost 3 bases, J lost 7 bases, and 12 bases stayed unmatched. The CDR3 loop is CASSDRTGSTGEQYF. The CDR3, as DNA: TGTGCCAGCAGTGATCGGACAGGTTCGACGGGGGAGCAGTACTTC.

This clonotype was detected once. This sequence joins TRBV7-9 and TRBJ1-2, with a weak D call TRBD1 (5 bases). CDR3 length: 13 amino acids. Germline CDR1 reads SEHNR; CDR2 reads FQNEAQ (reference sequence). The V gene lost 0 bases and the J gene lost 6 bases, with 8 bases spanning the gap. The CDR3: CASSLAGDHGYTF. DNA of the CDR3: TGTGCCAGCAGCTTAGCTGGGGACCATGGCTACACCTTC. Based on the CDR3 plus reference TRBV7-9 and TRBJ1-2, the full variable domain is DTGVSQNPRHKITKRGQNVTFRCDPISEHNRLYWYRQTLGQGPEFLTYFQNEAQLEKSRLLSDRFSAERPKGSFSTLEIQRTEQGDSAMYLCASSLAGDHGYTFGSGTRLTVV.

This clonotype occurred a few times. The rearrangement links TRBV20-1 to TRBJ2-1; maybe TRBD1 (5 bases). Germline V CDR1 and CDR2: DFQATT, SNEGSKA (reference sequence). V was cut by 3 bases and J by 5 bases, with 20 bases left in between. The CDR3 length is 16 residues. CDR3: CSASSGQGRSHNEQFF. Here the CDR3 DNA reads TGCAGTGCTAGTTCAGGGCAGGGTAGGTCCCACAATGAGCAGTTCTTC.